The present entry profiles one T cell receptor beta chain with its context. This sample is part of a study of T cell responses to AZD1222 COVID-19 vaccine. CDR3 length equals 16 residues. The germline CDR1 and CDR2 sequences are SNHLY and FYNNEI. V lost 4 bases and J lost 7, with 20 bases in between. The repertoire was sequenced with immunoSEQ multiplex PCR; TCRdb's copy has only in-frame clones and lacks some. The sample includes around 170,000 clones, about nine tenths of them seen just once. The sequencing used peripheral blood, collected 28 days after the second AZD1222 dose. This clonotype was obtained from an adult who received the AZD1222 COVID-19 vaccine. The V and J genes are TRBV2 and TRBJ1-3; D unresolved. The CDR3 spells CASSVLPGFNSNTIYF. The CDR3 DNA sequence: TGTGCCAGCAGTGTATTGCCGGGCTTTAACTCGAACACCATATATTTT.